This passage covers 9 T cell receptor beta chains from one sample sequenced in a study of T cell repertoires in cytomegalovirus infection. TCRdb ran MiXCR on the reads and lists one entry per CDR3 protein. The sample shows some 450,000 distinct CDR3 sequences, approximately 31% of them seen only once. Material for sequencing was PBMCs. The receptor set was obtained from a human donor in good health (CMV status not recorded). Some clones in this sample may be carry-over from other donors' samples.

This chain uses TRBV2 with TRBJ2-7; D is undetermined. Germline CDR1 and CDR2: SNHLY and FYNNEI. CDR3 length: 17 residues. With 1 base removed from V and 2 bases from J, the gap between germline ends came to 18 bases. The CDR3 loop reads CASSEDGWETVTYEQYF. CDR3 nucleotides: TGTGCCAGCAGTGAAGACGGTTGGGAAACCGTAACCTACGAGCAGTACTTC.

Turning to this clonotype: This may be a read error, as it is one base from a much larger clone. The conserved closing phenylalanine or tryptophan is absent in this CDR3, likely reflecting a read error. The CDR3 sequence: CSAWTASNNNEQFL. The CDR3 coding sequence is TGCAGCGCGTGGACAGCCTCGAATAACAATGAGCAGTTCTTA. V usage is TRBV29-1 and J usage is TRBJ2-1; tentative D call: TRBD1 (6 bases). This CDR3 has 14 residues. Trimming stripped 7 bases from V and 5 bases from J, with 18 bases between. In germline, CDR1 is SQVTM, CDR2 ANQGSEA.

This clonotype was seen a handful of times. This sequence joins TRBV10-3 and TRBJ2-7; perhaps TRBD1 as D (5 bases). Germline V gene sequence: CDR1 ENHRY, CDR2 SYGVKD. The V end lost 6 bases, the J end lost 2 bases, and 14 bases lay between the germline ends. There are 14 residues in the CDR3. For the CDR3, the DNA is TGTGCCATCAGGAGGCAGGGCCCAACCTACGAGCAGTACTTC. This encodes CAIRRQGPTYEQYF.

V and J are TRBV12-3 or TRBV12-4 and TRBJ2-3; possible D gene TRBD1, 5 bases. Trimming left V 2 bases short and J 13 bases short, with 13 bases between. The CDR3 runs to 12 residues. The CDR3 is CASSLIQGGEYF. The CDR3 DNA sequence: TGTGCCAGCAGTTTAATTCAGGGTGGGGAGTATTTT.

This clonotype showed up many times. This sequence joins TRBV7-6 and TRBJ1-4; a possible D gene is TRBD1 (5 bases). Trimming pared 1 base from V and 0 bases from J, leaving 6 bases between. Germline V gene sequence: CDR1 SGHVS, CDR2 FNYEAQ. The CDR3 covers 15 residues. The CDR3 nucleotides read TGTGCCAGCAGCTTAGAACAGGCAACTAATGAAAAACTGTTTTTT. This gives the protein CASSLEQATNEKLFF.

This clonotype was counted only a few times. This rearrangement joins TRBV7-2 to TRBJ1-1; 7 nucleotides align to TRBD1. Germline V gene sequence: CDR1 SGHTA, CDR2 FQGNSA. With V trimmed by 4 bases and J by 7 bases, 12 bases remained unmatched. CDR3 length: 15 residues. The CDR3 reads CASSSPGQSFIEAFF. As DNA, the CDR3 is TGTGCCAGCAGCTCCCCGGGACAGAGCTTTATTGAAGCTTTCTTT.

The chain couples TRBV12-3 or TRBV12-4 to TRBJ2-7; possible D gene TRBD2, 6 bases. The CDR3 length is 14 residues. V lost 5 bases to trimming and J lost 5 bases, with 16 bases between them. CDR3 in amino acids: CASSLRAGGDEQYF. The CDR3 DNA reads TGTGCCAGCAGTCTCCGGGCCGGGGGAGACGAGCAGTACTTC.

The CDR3 DNA sequence: TGCGCCAGCAGCCAAGAGACGGGCTTGGGTTCACCCCTCCACTTT. It codes for CASSQETGLGSPLHF. This chain uses TRBV4-1 with TRBJ1-6; D is uncertain. Germline V gene data show CDR1 as MGHRA and CDR2 as YSYEKL. Trimming took off 0 bases at V and 9 bases at J, with 12 bases between the two ends. The CDR3 length is 15 residues.

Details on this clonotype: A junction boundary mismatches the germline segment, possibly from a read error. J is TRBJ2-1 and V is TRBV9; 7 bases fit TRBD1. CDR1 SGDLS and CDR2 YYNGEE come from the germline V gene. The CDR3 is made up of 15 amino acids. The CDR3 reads CDSSVDLARGNEQFF. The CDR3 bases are TGTGACAGCAGCGTAGATTTGGCCAGGGGGAATGAGCAGTTCTTC.